A selection of T cell receptor beta chains follows, all from one sample in a study of response to subunit inactivated influenza vaccine. TCRdb re-called the RT-PCR reads through MiXCR, storing one row per CDR3 protein. The table shows approximately 730,000 distinct CDR3 sequences, with about 15% occurring only once. Source: PBMCs from blood, taken around 15 days before vaccination. The receptors were sampled from a middle-aged man who received an inactivated influenza vaccine. CDR3s include the opening cysteine and the closing phenylalanine or tryptophan. Fields, in order: J gene, clone size, V gene, D gene, CDR3 DNA, CDR3 protein. A D gene is named only where the DNA matches it firmly. Size is omitted from some rows. Given values are once, few, many or a class for expanded clones.

TRBJ1-1,few,TRBV19,TRBD1,TGTGCCAGTAGGTCAGACAGGGTGTCCACTGAAGCTTTCTTT,CASRSDRVSTEAFF
TRBJ2-3,.,TRBV11-2,.,TGTGCCAGCAGCTTAGGGGACCCGGGCACAGATACGCAGTATTTT,CASSLGDPGTDTQYF
TRBJ2-5,.,TRBV12-3/TRBV12-4,TRBD2,TGTGCCAGCAGCAAGACTAGCGGGAGGAAGTACCAAGAGACCCAGTACTTC,CASSKTSGRKYQETQYF
TRBJ1-5,.,TRBV4-3,.,TGCGCCAGCAGCCAAGATCTGGGGTATCGGCAGCCCCAGCATTTT,CASSQDLGYRQPQHF
TRBJ2-7,.,TRBV7-2,TRBD1,TGTGCCAGCAGCCCGACAGGGGGGCACTCCTACGAGCAGTACTTC,CASSPTGGHSYEQYF
TRBJ1-1,few,TRBV4-2,.,TGTGCCAGCAGCCAAGATGGCCAGATCACTGAAGCTTTCTTT,CASSQDGQITEAFF
TRBJ2-7,.,TRBV4-2,TRBD1,TGTGCCAGCAGCCACAACACAGGACAGGGGCCCGAGCAGTACTTC,CASSHNTGQGPEQYF
TRBJ1-2,.,TRBV20-1,TRBD1,TGCAGTGCTAGAGCCCCGGACAGGGGTTATGGCTACACCTTC,CSARAPDRGYGYTF
TRBJ1-1,many,TRBV29-1,.,TGCAGCGTTGTCCTTGGGGGGGGGAATTCGGAAGCTTTCTTT,CSVVLGGGNSEAFF
TRBJ1-1,few,TRBV3-1,TRBD1,TGTGCCAGCAGCCTCGGGACAGGGGGCGTGAACACTGAAGCTTTCTTT,CASSLGTGGVNTEAFF
TRBJ2-3,few,TRBV24-1,.,TGTGCCACCAGTGACCCGACTAGCACAGATACGCAGTATTTT,CATSDPTSTDTQYF
TRBJ1-1,.,TRBV12-3/TRBV12-4,.,TGTGCCAGCAGTTTATCCAGGGTTTTGAACACTGAAGCTTTCTTT,CASSLSRVLNTEAFF
TRBJ2-3,.,TRBV6-2/TRBV6-3,.,TGTGCCAGCAGGGAACCCGTAGGGGGGCCAGCAGATACGCAGTATTTT,CASREPVGGPADTQYF
TRBJ1-1,few,TRBV7-9,.,TGTGCCAGCAGCTTAGAGATAGGGTATTGGGACACTGAAGCTTTCTTT,CASSLEIGYWDTEAFF
TRBJ1-3,.,TRBV7-9,.,TGTGCCAGCAGCCGAGGGTTTGAAAACACCATATATTTT,CASSRGFENTIYF
TRBJ2-1,.,TRBV4-2,.,TGTGCCAGCAGCCCAACGACTCTCCGGGGTGAGCAGTTCTTC,CASSPTTLRGEQFF
TRBJ2-1,.,TRBV27,.,TGTGCCAGCAGTGCCGCAGGGTCCTACAATGAGCAGTTCTTC,CASSAAGSYNEQFF
TRBJ2-7,many,TRBV20-1,TRBD2,TGCAGTGCTAGAGATTTAACTAGCGGGAGTTACGAGCAGTACTTC,CSARDLTSGSYEQYF
TRBJ2-5,few,TRBV20-1,TRBD1,TGCAGTGCTCTCCGGGACAGGGAAAAGACCCAGTACTTC,CSALRDREKTQYF
TRBJ2-1,few,TRBV4-3,.,TGCGCCAGCAGCCAAGAGGCCACAAGCTCCTACAATGAGCAGTTCTTC,CASSQEATSSYNEQFF
TRBJ2-5,.,TRBV6-5,TRBD1,TGTGCCAGCAGTTACTGGACAGGTGCCGAAGAGACCCAGTACTTC,CASSYWTGAEETQYF
TRBJ2-1,.,TRBV5-1,.,TGCGCCAGCAGCTCTACCGGGACAAGCTACAATGAGCAGTTCTTC,CASSSTGTSYNEQFF
TRBJ1-1,.,TRBV6-5,TRBD1,TGTGCCAGCAGTTACTCGAGCAGGGGGCTTGGCAAGGCTTTCTTT,CASSYSSRGLGKAFF